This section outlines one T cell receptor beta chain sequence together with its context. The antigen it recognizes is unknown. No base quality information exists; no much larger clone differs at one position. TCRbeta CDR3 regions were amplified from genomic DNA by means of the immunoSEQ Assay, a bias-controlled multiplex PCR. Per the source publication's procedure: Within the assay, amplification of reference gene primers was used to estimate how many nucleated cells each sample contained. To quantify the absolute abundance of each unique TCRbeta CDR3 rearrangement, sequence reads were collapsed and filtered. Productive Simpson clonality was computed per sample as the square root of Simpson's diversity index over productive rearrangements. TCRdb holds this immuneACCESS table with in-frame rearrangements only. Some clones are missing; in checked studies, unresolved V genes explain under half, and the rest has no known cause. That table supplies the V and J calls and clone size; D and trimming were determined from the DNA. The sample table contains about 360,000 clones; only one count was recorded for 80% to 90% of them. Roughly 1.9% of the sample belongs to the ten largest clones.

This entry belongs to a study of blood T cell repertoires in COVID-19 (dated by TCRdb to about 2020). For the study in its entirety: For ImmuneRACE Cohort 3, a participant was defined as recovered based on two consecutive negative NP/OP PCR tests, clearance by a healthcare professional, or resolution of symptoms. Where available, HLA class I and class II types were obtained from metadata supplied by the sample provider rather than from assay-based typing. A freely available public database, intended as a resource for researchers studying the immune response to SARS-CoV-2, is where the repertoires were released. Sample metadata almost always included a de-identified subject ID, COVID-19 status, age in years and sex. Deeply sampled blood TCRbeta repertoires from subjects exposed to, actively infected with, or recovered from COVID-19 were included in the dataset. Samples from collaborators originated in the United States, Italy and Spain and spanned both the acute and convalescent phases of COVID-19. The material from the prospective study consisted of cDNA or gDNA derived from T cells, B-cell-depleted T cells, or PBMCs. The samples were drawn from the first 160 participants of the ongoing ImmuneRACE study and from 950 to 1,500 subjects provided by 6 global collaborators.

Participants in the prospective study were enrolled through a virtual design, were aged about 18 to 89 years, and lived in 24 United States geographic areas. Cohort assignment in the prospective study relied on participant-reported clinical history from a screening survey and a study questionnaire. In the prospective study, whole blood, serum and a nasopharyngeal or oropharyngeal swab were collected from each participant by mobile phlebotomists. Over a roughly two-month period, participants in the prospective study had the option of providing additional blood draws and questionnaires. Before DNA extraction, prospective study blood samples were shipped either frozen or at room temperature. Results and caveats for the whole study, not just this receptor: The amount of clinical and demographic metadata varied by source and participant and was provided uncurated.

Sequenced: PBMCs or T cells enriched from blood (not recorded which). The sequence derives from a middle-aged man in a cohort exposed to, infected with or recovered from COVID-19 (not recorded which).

The CDR3 in this case is CASSPLNYGGTQSGTQYF. The DNA sequence is as follows: TGTGCCAGCTCACCCCTCAACTATGGGGGGACCCAATCTGGGACCCAGTACTTC. This chain is built from TRBV18 and TRBJ2-5; TRBD2 might be the D gene, on 6 matching bases. CDR1 is given as KGHSH and CDR2 as LQKENI, both from the germline V gene. V gives up 3 bases and J gives up 7 bases, and the segment between their germline ends measures 27 bases. The CDR3 measures 18 amino acids from cysteine to phenylalanine. Only the CDR3 DNA is retained, 54 bases long and in frame from the first base. Extended through the reference TRBV18 and TRBJ2-5 proteins, this CDR3 yields the full variable domain: NAGVMQNPRHLVRRRGQEARLRCSPMKGHSHVYWYRQLPEEGLKFMVYLQKENIIDESGMPKERFSAEFPKEGPSILRIQQVVRGDSAAYFCASSPLNYGGTQSGTQYFGPGTRLLVL.